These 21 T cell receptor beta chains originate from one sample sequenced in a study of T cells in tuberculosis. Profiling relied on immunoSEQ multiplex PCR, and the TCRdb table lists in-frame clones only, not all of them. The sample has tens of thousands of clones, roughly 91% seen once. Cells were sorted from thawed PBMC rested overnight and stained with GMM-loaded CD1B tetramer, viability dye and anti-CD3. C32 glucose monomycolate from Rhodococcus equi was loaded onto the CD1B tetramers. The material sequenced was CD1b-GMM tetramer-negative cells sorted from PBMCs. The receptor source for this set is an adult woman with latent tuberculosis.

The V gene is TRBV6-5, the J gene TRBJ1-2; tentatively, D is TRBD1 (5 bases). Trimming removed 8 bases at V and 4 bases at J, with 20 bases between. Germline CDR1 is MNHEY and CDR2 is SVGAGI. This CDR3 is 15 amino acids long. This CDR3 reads CASHSSGAGGYGYTF. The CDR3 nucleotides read TGTGCCAGCCATAGTAGCGGGGCGGGAGGCTATGGCTACACCTTC.

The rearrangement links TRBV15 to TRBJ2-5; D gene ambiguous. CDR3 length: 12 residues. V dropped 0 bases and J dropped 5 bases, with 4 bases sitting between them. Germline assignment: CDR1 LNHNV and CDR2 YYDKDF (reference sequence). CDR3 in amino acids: CATSRDSETQYF. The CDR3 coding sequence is TGTGCCACCAGCAGAGATTCGGAGACCCAGTACTTC.

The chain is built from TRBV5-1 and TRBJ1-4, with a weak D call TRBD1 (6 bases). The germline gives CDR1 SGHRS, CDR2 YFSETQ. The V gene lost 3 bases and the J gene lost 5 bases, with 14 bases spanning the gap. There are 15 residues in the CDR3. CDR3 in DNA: TGCGCCAGCAGCTCACCCGGGACACGGAATGAAAAACTGTTTTTT. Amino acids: CASSSPGTRNEKLFF.

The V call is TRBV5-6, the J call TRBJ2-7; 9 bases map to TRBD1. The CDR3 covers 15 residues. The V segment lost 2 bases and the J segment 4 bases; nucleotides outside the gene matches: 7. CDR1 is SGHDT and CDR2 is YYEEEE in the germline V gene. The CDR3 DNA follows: TGTGCCAGCAGCTTTCTTGGGACAGGGTCGTACGAGCAGTACTTC. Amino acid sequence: CASSFLGTGSYEQYF.

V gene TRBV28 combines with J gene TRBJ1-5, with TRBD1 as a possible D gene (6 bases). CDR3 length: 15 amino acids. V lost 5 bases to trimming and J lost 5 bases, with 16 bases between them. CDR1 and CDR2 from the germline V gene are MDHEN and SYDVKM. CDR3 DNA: TGTGCCAGCAGTCCGCCGGAACAGGGATATCAGCCCCAGCATTTT. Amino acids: CASSPPEQGYQPQHF.

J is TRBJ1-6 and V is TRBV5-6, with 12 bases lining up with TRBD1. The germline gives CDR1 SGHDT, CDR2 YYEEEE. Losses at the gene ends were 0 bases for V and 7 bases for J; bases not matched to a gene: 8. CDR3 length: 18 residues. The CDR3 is CASSLAPGQGAWNSPLHF. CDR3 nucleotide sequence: TGTGCCAGCAGCTTGGCGCCGGGACAGGGGGCTTGGAATTCACCCCTCCACTTT.

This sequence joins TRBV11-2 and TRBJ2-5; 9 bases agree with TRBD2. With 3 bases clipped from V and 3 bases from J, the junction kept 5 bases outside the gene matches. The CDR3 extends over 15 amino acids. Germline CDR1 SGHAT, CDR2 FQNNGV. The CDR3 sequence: CASSFGAGGKETQYF. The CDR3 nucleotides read TGTGCCAGCAGCTTTGGAGCGGGGGGTAAAGAGACCCAGTACTTC.

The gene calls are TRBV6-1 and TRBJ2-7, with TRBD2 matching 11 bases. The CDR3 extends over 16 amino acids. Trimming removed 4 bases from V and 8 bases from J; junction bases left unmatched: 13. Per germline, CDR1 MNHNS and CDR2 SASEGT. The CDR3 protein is CASSVDVSGGGFQQYF. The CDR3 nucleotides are TGTGCCAGCAGTGTAGACGTTAGCGGGGGGGGTTTCCAGCAGTACTTC.

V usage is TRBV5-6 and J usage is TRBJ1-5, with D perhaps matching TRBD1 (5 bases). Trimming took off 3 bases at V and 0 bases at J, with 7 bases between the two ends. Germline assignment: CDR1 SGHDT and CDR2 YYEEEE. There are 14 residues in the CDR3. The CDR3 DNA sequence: TGTGCCAGCAGCTGGGGCGTTAGCAATCAGCCCCAGCATTTT. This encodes CASSWGVSNQPQHF.

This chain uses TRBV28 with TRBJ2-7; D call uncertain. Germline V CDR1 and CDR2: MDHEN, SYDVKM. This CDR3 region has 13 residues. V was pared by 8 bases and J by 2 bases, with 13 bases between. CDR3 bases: TGTGCCAGCCTCTCCGCGGCCACCTACGAGCAGTACGTC. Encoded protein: CASLSAATYEQYV.

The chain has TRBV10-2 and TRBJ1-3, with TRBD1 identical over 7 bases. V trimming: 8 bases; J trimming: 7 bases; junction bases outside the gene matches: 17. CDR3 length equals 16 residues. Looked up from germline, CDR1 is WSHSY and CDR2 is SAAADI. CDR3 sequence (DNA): TGCGCCAGCCGTACAGGGGATAGGGTGTTGGTGAACACCATATATTTT. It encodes CASRTGDRVLVNTIYF.

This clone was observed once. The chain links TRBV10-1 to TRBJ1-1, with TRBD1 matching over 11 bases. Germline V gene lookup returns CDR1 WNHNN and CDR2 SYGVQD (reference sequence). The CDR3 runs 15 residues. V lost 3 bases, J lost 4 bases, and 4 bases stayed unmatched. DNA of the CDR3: TGCGCCAGCAGTGACCCGGGACAGGGGGGCACTGAAGCTTTCTTT. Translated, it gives CASSDPGQGGTEAFF.

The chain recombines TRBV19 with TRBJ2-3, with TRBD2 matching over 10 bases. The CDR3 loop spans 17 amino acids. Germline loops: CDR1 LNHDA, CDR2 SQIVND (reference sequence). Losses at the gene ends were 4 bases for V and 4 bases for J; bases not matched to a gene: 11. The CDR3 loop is CASSTQSGGALADTQYF. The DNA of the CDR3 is TGTGCCAGTAGTACACAAAGCGGGGGGGCCTTGGCAGATACGCAGTATTTT.

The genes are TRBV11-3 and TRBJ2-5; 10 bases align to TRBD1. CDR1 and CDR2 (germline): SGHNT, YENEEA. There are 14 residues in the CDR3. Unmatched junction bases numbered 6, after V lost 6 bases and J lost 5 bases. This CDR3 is CASSDRGRGETQYF. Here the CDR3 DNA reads TGTGCCAGCAGTGACAGGGGGCGAGGGGAGACCCAGTACTTC.

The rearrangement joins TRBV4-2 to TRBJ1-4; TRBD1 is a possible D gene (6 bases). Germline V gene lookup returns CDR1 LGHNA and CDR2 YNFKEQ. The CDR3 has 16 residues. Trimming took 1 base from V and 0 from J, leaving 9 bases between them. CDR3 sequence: CASSQVQGATNEKLFF. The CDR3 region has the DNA TGTGCCAGCAGCCAAGTACAGGGAGCAACTAATGAAAAACTGTTTTTT.

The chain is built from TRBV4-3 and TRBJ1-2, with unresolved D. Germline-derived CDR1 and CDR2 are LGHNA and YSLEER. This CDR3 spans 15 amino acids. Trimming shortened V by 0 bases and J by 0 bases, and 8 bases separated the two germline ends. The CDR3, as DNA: TGCGCCAGCAGCCAAGATCATTCAGCTAACTATGGCTACACCTTC. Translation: CASSQDHSANYGYTF.

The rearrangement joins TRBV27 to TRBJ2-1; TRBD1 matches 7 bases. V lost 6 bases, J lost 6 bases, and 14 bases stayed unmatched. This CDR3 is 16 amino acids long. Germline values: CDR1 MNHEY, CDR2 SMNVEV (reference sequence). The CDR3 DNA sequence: TGTGCCAGCAGCCCCTGGACAGGAGGTAGGGGCAATGAGCAGTTCTTC. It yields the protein CASSPWTGGRGNEQFF.

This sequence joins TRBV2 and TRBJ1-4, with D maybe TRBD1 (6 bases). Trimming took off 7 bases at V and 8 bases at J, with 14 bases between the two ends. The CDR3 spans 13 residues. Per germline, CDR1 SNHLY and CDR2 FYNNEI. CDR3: CASKGGGLEKLFF. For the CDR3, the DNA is TGTGCCAGCAAAGGGGGAGGGCTGGAAAAACTGTTTTTT.

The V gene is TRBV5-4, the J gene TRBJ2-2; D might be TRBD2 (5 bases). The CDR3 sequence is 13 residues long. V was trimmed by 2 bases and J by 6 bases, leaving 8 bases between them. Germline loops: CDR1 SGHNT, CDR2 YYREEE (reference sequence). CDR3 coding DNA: TGTGCCAGCAGCTTAGGAGGATCCGGGGAGCTGTTTTTT. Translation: CASSLGGSGELFF.

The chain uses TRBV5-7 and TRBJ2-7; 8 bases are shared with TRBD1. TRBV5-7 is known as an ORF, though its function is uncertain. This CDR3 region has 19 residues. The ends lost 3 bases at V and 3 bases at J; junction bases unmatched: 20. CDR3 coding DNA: TGTGCCAGCAGCTCACCGGGACAGGTAAGACTGACCTTAAACTACGAGCAGTACTTC. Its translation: CASSSPGQVRLTLNYEQYF.

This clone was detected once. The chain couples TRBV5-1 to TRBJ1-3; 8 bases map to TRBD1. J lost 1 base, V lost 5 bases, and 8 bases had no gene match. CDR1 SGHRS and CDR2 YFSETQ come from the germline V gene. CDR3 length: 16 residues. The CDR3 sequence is CASSKGQGQSGNTIYF. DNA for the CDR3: TGCGCCAGCAGTAAAGGACAGGGCCAATCTGGAAACACCATATATTTT.